This T cell receptor beta chain was sequenced for a study of cytomegalovirus exposure and HLA in healthy donors. The CDR3 has 14 amino acids. From germline, CDR1 is SGHDT and CDR2 YYEEEE. Trimming cost V 7 bases and J 5 bases; bases outside gene matches: 9. With 60 Vbeta and 13 Jbeta primers, the PCR was carried out. Sequencing used immunoSEQ multiplex PCR; TCRdb keeps in-frame clones, though not all of them. This sample has 150,000 or so clones, with around 78% found just once. This sequence was found in a woman aged 18-35 years in good health and CMV-seronegative. The sequenced sample consisted of PBMCs. This sequence joins TRBV5-6 and TRBJ1-2; 9 positions agree with TRBD1. The CDR3 coding sequence is TGTGCCAGCCGACCCGGGACAGGGCTGTATGGCTACACCTTC. Protein product: CASRPGTGLYGYTF. Full variable domain (missing parts from reference TRBV5-6 and TRBJ1-2): DAGVTQSPTHLIKTRGQQVTLRCSPKSGHDTVSWYQQALGQGPQFIFQYYEEEERQRGNFPDRFSGHQFPNYSSELNVNALLLGDSALYLCASRPGTGLYGYTFGSGTRLTVV.